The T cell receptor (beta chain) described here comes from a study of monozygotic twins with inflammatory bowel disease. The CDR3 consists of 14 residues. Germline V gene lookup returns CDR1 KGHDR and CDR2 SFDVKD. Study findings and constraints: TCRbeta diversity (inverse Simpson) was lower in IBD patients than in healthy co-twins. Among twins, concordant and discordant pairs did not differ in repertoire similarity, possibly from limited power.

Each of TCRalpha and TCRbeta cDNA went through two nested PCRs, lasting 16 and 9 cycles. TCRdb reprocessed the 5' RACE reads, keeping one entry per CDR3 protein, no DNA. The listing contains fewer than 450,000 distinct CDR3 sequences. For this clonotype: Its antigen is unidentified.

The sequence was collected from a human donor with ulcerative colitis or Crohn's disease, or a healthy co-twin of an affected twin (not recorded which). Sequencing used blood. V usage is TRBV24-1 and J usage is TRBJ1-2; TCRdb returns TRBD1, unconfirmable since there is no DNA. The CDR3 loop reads CATSDQGEDYGYTF.